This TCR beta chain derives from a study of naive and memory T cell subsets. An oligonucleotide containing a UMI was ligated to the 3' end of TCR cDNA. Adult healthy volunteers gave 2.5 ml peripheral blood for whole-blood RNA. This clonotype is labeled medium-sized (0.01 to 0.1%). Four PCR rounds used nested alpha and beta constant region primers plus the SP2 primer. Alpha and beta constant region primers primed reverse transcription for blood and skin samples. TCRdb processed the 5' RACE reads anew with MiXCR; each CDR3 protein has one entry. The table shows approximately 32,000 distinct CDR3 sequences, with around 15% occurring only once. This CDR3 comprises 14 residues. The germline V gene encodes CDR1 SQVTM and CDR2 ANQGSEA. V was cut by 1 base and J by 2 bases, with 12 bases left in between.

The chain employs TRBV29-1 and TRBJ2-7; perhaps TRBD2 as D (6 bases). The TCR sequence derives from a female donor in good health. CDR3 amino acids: CSVEGSGRAYEQYF. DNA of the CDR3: TGCAGCGTTGAAGGTAGCGGCAGAGCCTACGAGCAGTACTTC.